This passage covers 15 T cell receptor beta chains from one sample sequenced in a study of TIL therapy for anti-PD-1-resistant metastatic lung cancer (dated by TCRdb to the early 2020s). The immunoSEQ v3 hsTCRB kit was used to amplify TCR beta CDR3 regions from genomic DNA through bias-controlled multiplex PCR. Sourced from immuneACCESS, this table was stored by TCRdb with only in-frame sequences that have V and J called. A share of the clones is absent; for the studies checked, an unresolved V gene accounts for under half, and the remainder has no known explanation. This sample is represented by 45,000 to 50,000 clones; less than 75% of them were singletons. The leading ten clones occupy about 6% of the sample. Read against the paper, the sample's time point label means: pre-treatment sample, taken before nivolumab and TIL therapy. The baseline tumor samples were excised metastases, mostly pleural nodules or supraclavicular lymph nodes, taken from the same resection that was used to grow TIL.

The specimen comprised tumor tissue, sampled at baseline. These receptors all stem from a person aged 25-85 years with non-small cell lung cancer.

J is TRBJ2-6 and V is TRBV5-6; D may be TRBD1 (5 bases). The length of the CDR3 is 14 residues. V was trimmed by 4 bases and J by 2 bases, leaving 7 bases between them. From germline, CDR1 is SGHDT and CDR2 YYEEEE. The CDR3 bases are TGTGCCAGCAGCCAGGGAACTGGGGCCAACGTCCTGACTTTC. The encoded protein is CASSQGTGANVLTF. The entire variable domain, with the rest obtained from reference TRBV5-6 and TRBJ2-6, is as follows: DAGVTQSPTHLIKTRGQQVTLRCSPKSGHDTVSWYQQALGQGPQFIFQYYEEEERQRGNFPDRFSGHQFPNYSSELNVNALLLGDSALYLCASSQGTGANVLTFGAGSRLTVL.

This chain links TRBV9 with TRBJ2-1; D might be TRBD1 (6 bases). The CDR3 loop spans 15 amino acids. Per germline, CDR1 SGDLS and CDR2 YYNGEE. V gave up 4 bases and J gave up 8 bases, with 19 bases separating them. The CDR3 DNA follows: TGTGCCAGCAGCCCCATACAGGGAACCCAATATGAGCAGTTCTTC. Translated: CASSPIQGTQYEQFF.

This chain links TRBV27 with TRBJ2-2, with 7 bases fitting TRBD1. This CDR3 spans 15 amino acids. The ends lost 5 bases at V and 0 bases at J; junction bases unmatched: 3. Germline CDR1 reads MNHEY; CDR2 reads SMNVEV (reference sequence). CDR3 sequence: CASSVTGTNTGELFF. CDR3 bases: TGTGCCAGCAGTGTGACAGGGACGAACACCGGGGAGCTGTTTTTT.

V gene TRBV13 combines with J gene TRBJ1-2; D remains ambiguous. With 2 bases removed from V and 0 bases from J, the gap between germline ends came to 16 bases. The germline V gene has CDR1 PRHDT and CDR2 FYEKMQ (reference sequence). CDR3 size: 17 residues. The CDR3 DNA is TGTGCCAGCAGCTTAATGGGCGCCTGGAGCGCTAACTATGGCTACACCTTC. Protein sequence: CASSLMGAWSANYGYTF.

The chain combines TRBV2 with TRBJ2-5; maybe TRBD2 (5 bases). The CDR3 spans 15 residues. V shed 6 bases and J shed 5 bases, with 19 bases lying between them. Germline loops: CDR1 SNHLY, CDR2 FYNNEI. CDR3 DNA sequence: TGTGCCAGCAGACCAAGGACTGGAACCAGTGAGACCCAGTACTTC. It specifies CASRPRTGTSETQYF.

This sequence joins TRBV5-1 and TRBJ2-7; 10 bases agree with TRBD2. Germline V gene sequence: CDR1 SGHRS, CDR2 YFSETQ. The CDR3 consists of 15 residues. The trim removed 4 bases at V and 2 bases at J, leaving 6 bases unmatched. The CDR3 spells CASSTGLAVTYEQYF. The CDR3 coding sequence is TGCGCCAGCAGCACCGGACTAGCGGTGACCTACGAGCAGTACTTC.

The chain carries TRBV2 and TRBJ2-7; no clear D. Trimming left V 4 bases short and J 3 bases short, with 13 bases between. The CDR3 length is 14 residues. The germline V gene has CDR1 SNHLY and CDR2 FYNNEI. The CDR3, as DNA: TGTGCCAGCAGTGCCCTATGGGGTGACTACGAGCAGTACTTC. Residues: CASSALWGDYEQYF. The whole variable domain, remainder taken from reference TRBV2 and TRBJ2-7, is EPEVTQTPSHQVTQMGQEVILRCVPISNHLYFYWYRQILGQKVEFLVSFYNNEISEKSEIFDDQFSVERPDGSNFTLKIRSTKLEDSAMYFCASSALWGDYEQYFGPGTRLTVT.

CDR3 DNA sequence: TGTGCCAGCTCACGACTAGGGGGCCACGACGAGCAGTACTTC. Translating gives CASSRLGGHDEQYF. The chain joins TRBV18 to TRBJ2-7; D is perhaps TRBD1 (7 bases). From germline, CDR1 is KGHSH and CDR2 LQKENI. V lost 4 bases to trimming and J lost 5 bases, with 15 bases between them. The CDR3 loop spans 14 amino acids.

This chain joins TRBV7-9 and TRBJ2-7; the D gene could be TRBD1 or TRBD2 (6 bases each). This CDR3 is 14 amino acids long. Germline V gene sequence: CDR1 SEHNR, CDR2 FQNEAQ (reference sequence). V was cut by 8 bases and J by 1 base, with 15 bases left in between. The CDR3 sequence: CASHRGPKSYEQYF. The CDR3 nucleotides are TGTGCCAGCCATCGGGGGCCTAAGTCCTACGAGCAGTACTTC.

This clone occurred a few times. The chain employs TRBV6-5 and TRBJ1-5; TRBD1 aligns across 7 bases. After removal of 5 bases from V and 2 bases from J, the junction contained 3 bases not matched to a gene. This CDR3 is 14 amino acids long. Per the germline V gene, CDR1 is MNHEY and CDR2 is SVGAGI. CDR3 sequence reads: CASSTDRGNQPQHF. The DNA of the CDR3 is TGTGCCAGCAGTACCGACAGGGGCAATCAGCCCCAGCATTTT.

To note about this clone: This specimen includes other DNA sequences encoding the same CDR3. The genes are TRBV19 and TRBJ2-7, with D maybe TRBD1 (6 bases). The ends were cut back, 2 bases at V and 4 bases at J, with 9 bases in the middle. The CDR3 extends over 13 amino acids. From germline, CDR1 is LNHDA and CDR2 SQIVND (reference sequence). The CDR3 reads CASSIRQGYEQYF. The CDR3 nucleotides are TGTGCCAGTAGTATAAGGCAGGGGTACGAGCAGTACTTC.

The CDR3: CASSKLAGVLETQYF. The DNA of the CDR3 is TGTGCCAGCAGCAAACTAGCGGGAGTTTTGGAGACCCAGTACTTC. V and J are TRBV28 and TRBJ2-5; 11 bases are a match to TRBD2. The ends lost 6 bases at V and 5 bases at J; junction bases unmatched: 8. The CDR3 spans 15 residues. CDR1 and CDR2 from the germline V gene are MDHEN and SYDVKM.

This clone was seen only a few times. The chain uses TRBV6-5 and TRBJ2-7; 9 bases agree with TRBD2. Per germline, CDR1 MNHEY and CDR2 SVGAGI. The CDR3 contains 14 residues. Unmatched junction bases numbered 6, after V lost 4 bases and J lost 5 bases. CDR3 in DNA: TGTGCCAGCAGTTTAGCGGGGGCGGTCCACGAGCAGTACTTC. Protein: CASSLAGAVHEQYF.

This clone has just one count. The V and J genes are TRBV7-8 and TRBJ2-2; 8 nucleotides line up with TRBD1. The length of the CDR3 is 16 residues. CDR1 and CDR2 (germline): SGHVS, FQNEAQ. With 2 bases clipped from V and 4 bases from J, the junction kept 6 bases outside the gene matches. CDR3 residues: CASSLRAGGGTGELFF. The CDR3 coding sequence is TGTGCCAGCAGCTTAAGGGCAGGGGGCGGCACCGGGGAGCTGTTTTTT.

The table lists this clone with many counts. CDR3 sequence: CASSHELPDRSNYEQYF. The CDR3 DNA sequence: TGCGCCAGCAGTCACGAACTCCCGGACAGGAGCAACTACGAGCAGTACTTC. The chain carries TRBV23-1 and TRBJ2-7; the match to TRBD1 covers 7 bases. TRBV23-1 is an ORF, and what it does is uncertain. The CDR3 totals 17 residues. The V and J ends lost 3 bases and 3 bases, in that order; junction bases with no gene match: 14.